This T cell receptor beta chain was found in a study of control samples from healthy donors and cancer patients. Trimming cost V 7 bases and J 4 bases; bases outside gene matches: 18. Germline V gene sequence: CDR1 SQVTM, CDR2 ANQGSEA. The CDR3 consists of 17 residues. TCRdb's table, derived via immunoSEQ multiplex PCR, lists solely in-frame clones and lacks some. The table records roughly 120,000 clones, about 89% of them present only once. This clonotype was sampled from a woman aged 50 to 60 in good health. Sequenced input: blood. The chain recombines TRBV29-1 with TRBJ2-2; 7 bases fit TRBD1. CDR3 amino acids: CSARSIGGGSRTGELFF. In nucleotides, the CDR3 is TGCAGCGCCCGAAGTATAGGGGGCGGAAGTCGCACCGGGGAGCTGTTTTTT.